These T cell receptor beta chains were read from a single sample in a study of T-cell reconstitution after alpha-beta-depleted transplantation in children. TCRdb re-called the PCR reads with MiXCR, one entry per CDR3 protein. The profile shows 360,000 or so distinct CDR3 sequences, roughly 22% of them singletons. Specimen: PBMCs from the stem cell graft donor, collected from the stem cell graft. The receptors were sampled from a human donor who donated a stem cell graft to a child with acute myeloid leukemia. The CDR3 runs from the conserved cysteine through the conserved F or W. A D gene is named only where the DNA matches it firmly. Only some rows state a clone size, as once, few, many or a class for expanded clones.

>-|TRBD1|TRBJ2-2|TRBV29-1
TGCAGCGTCACAGGGGATTCCGGGGAGCTGTTTTTT
CSVTGDSGELFF
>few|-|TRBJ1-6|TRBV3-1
TGTGCCAGCAGCCAAGAGGGTTCTGGCTCACCCCTCCACTTT
CASSQEGSGSPLHF
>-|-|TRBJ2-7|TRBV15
TGTGCCACCAGCAGAGACCGGCAAGGCTACGAGCAGTACTTC
CATSRDRQGYEQYF
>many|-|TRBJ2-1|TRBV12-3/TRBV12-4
TGTGCCAGCAGTTTTACGAGGAACAATGAGCAGTTCTTC
CASSFTRNNEQFF
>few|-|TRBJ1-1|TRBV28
TGTGCCAGCTTCGGGGTGAAGGATGCCACTGAAGCTTTCTTT
CASFGVKDATEAFF
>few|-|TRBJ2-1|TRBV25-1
TGTGCCAGCAGTGAAAGGCCGGGGCACAATGAGCAGTTCTTC
CASSERPGHNEQFF
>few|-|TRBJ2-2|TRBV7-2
TGTGCCAGCCGGACATCGAACACCGGGGAGCTGTTTTTT
CASRTSNTGELFF
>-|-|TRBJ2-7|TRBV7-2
TGTGCCAGCAGCCCGACCCCAGTCGTGCTCTACGAGCAGTACTTC
CASSPTPVVLYEQYF
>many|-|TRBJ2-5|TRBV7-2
TGTGCCAGCAGCTTAGGGGGGAGGATAGAAGAGACCCAGTACTTC
CASSLGGRIEETQYF
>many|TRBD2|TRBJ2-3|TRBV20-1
TGCAGTGCTAGTGCCCCGGGACTAGCGGCCGGAGATACGCAGTATTTT
CSASAPGLAAGDTQYF
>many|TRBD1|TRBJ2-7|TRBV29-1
TGCAGCGTTGAATCAGGACAGGGGTTGTCCGAGCAGTACTTC
CSVESGQGLSEQYF
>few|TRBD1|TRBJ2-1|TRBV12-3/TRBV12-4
TGTGCCAGCAGTTTTACAGGGGAGAGGGGCAATGAGCAGTTCTTC
CASSFTGERGNEQFF
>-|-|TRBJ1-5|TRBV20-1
TGCAGTGCTCGCCCCCAATTGGGAGATAATCAGCCCCAGCATTTT
CSARPQLGDNQPQHF
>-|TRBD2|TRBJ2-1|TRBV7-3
TGTGCCAGCAGCTTCCGACTAGCGTACAATGAGCAGTTCTTC
CASSFRLAYNEQFF
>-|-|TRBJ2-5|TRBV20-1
TGCAGTGCTAGAGATTACGGGGAGCAGTACCCCCAAGAGACCCAGTACTTC
CSARDYGEQYPQETQYF
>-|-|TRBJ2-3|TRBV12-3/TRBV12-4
TGTGCCAGCAGTTTAGACGGGAGTATCCCAGATACGCAGTATTTT
CASSLDGSIPDTQYF
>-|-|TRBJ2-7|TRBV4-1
TGCGCCAGCAGCCAAGCTGCAACAGGACCTCCCTACGAGCAGTACTTC
CASSQAATGPPYEQYF
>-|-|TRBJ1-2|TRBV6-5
TGTGCCAGCAGTTATATTCTGGATGGCTATGGCTACACCTTC
CASSYILDGYGYTF
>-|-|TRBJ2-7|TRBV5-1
TGCGCCAGCAGCTCGGGCCAGTCTTCGATGGGCGAGCAGTACTTC
CASSSGQSSMGEQYF
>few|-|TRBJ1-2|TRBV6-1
TGTGCCAGCAGTGAAGTAAACTCGGATGGCTACACCTTC
CASSEVNSDGYTF
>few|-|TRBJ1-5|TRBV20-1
TGCAGTGCTAGGGTTTTGGGCGGAAATCAGCCCCAGCATTTT
CSARVLGGNQPQHF
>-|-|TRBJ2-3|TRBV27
TGTGCCAGCAGGCCGACCGTACTCCTCAGCACAGATACGCAGTATTTT
CASRPTVLLSTDTQYF
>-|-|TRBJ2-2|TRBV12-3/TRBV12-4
TGTGCCAGCACCCGGGGACGGCAGCCAAGGGAGGAGCTGTTTTTT
CASTRGRQPREELFF
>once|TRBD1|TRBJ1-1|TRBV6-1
TGTGCCAGCAGCTTGGTGTCGGGGACAGGAATCAACACTGAAGCTTTCTTT
CASSLVSGTGINTEAFF
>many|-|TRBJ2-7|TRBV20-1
TGCAGTGCTAGACCCGGGACGGAGACCTACGAGCAGTACTTC
CSARPGTETYEQYF
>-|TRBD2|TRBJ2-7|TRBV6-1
TGTGCCAGCAGTCGCTCTCCGACTAGCGACAGACCCTACGAGCAGTACTTC
CASSRSPTSDRPYEQYF
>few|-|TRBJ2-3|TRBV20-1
TGCAGTGCTAGAGACAGGGTTGACCTCACAGATACGCAGTATTTT
CSARDRVDLTDTQYF
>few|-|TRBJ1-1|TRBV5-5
TGTGCCACCAGGCGGGATCTGAACACTGAAGCTTTCTTT
CATRRDLNTEAFF
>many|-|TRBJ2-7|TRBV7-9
TGTGCCAGCAGCTTAGTCCCCACCCTAGGCGAGCAGTACTTC
CASSLVPTLGEQYF
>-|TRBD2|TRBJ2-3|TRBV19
TGTGCCAGTAGTATCGGAGCGGGAGATCGACGCACAGATACGCAGTATTTT
CASSIGAGDRRTDTQYF
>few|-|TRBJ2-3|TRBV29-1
TGCAGCGTTGACAAAACGCCTTTTGGCTCCGCAGATACGCAGTATTTT
CSVDKTPFGSADTQYF
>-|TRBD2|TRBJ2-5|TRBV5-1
TGCGCCAGCAGCCCCGGCGGGGGGAAAGAGACCCAGTACTTC
CASSPGGGKETQYF
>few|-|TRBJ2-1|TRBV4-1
TGCGCCAGCAGCCAAGGGGGTGGGAGTCTCAAGAATGAGCAGTTCTTC
CASSQGGGSLKNEQFF
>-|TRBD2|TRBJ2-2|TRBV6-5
TGTGCCAGCAGTTCTTCCGGGACTAGCGGGACCCTCCCAACCGGGGAGCTGTTTTTT
CASSSSGTSGTLPTGELFF